Only a few counts were recorded for the clone carrying this T cell receptor (beta chain). Its antigen remains unidentified. This record comes from a study of post-analysis software for immune sequencing data. The study's findings and limits: Five or six TRBV segments, TRBV5-6, TRBV5-1 and TRBV20-1 among them, were found more frequent in patients than controls. Samples from one preparation batch, clustered by F measure, grouped strongly together.

The TCR beta cDNA libraries contained unique molecular identifiers. TCRdb re-called the PCR reads with MiXCR, one entry per CDR3 protein. The table has 450,000 or so distinct CDR3 sequences, around 40% seen once. Per the germline V gene, CDR1 is DFQATT and CDR2 is SNEGSKA (reference sequence). This CDR3 is 14 amino acids long. The germline V and J ends were trimmed by 1 base and 4 bases, with 11 bases remaining between them. The sample consisted of blood. The source of this sequence is a girl between 5 and 17 years old with multiple sclerosis. This chain joins TRBV20-1 and TRBJ2-1; perhaps TRBD2 as D (5 bases). The DNA for the CDR3 is TGCAGTGCTAGAGCTCGTGAGGGATACAATGAGCAGTTCTTC. This codes for CSARAREGYNEQFF.